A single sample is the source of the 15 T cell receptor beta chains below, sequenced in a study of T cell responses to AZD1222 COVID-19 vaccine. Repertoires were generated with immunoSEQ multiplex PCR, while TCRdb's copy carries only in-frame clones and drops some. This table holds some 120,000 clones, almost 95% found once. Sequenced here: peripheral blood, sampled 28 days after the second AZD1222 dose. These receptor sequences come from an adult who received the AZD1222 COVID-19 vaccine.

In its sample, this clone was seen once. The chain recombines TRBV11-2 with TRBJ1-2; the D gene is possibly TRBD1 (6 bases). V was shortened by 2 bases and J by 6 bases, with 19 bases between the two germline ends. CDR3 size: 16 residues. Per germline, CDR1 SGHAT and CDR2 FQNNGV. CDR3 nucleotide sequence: TGTGCCAGCAGCTTAAAATTTGCGGACAGTAAGGATGGCTACACCTTC. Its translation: CASSLKFADSKDGYTF.

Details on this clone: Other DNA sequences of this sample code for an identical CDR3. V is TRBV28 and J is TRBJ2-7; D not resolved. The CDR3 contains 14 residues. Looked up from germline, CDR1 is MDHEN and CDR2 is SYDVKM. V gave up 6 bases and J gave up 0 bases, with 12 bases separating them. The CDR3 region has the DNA TGTGCCAGCAGCCTCGCCGGGTTCTCCTACGAGCAGTACTTC. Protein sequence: CASSLAGFSYEQYF.

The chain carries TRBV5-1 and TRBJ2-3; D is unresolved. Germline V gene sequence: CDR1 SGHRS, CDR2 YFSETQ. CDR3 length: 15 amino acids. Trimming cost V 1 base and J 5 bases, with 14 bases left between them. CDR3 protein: CASSLLSSGEDTQYF. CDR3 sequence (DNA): TGCGCCAGCAGCTTGTTGTCTTCGGGTGAAGATACGCAGTATTTT.

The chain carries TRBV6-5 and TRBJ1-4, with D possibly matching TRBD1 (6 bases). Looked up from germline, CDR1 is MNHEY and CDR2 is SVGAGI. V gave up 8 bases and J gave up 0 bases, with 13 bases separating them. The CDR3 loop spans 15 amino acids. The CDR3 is CASGRTGSTNEKLFF. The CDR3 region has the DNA TGTGCCAGCGGACGAACAGGGTCAACTAATGAAAAACTGTTTTTT.

In DNA form, the CDR3 reads TGTGCCTGGATGGGGACGGTGAACACTGAAGCTTTCTTT. It specifies CAWMGTVNTEAFF. The chain is built from TRBV30 and TRBJ1-1; D possibly corresponds to TRBD1 (5 bases). There are 13 residues in the CDR3. Germline CDR1 reads GTSNPN; CDR2 reads SVGIG (reference sequence). V was pared by 4 bases and J by 0 bases, with 9 bases between.

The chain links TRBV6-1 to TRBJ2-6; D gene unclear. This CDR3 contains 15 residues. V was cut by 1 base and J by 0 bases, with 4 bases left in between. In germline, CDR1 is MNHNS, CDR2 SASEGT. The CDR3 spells CASSEDSSGANVLTF. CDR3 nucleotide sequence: TGTGCCAGCAGTGAAGACAGCTCTGGGGCCAACGTCCTGACTTTC.

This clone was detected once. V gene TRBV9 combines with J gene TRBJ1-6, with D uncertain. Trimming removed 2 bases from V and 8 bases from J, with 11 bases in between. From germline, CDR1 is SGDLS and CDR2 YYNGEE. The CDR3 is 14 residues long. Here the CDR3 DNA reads TGTGCCAGCAGCGTTTTACTTAGCGATTCACCCCTCCACTTT. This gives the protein CASSVLLSDSPLHF.

The chain's CDR3 is CSASASGSLVWYNEQFF. CDR3 bases: TGCAGTGCTAGTGCTAGCGGGAGCCTAGTATGGTACAATGAGCAGTTCTTC. This chain uses TRBV20-1 with TRBJ2-1; 10 nucleotides line up with TRBD2. The V and J ends lost 3 bases and 4 bases, in that order; junction bases with no gene match: 12. This CDR3 region has 17 residues. In germline, CDR1 is DFQATT, CDR2 SNEGSKA (reference sequence).

The CDR3 here is CASTEYGQGSYEQYF. In DNA, the CDR3 is TGTGCCAGCACTGAGTACGGGCAGGGCTCCTACGAGCAGTACTTC. The genes are TRBV7-8 and TRBJ2-7, with D maybe TRBD1 (5 bases). V was shortened by 7 bases and J by 0 bases, with 16 bases between the two germline ends. The CDR3 sequence is 15 residues long. Germline CDR1 and CDR2: SGHVS and FQNEAQ. The full variable domain, its missing parts supplied by reference TRBV7-8 and TRBJ2-7, is GAGVSQSPRYKVAKRGQDVALRCDPISGHVSLFWYQQALGQGPEFLTYFQNEAQLDKSGLPSDRFFAERPEGSVSTLKIQRTQQEDSAVYLCASTEYGQGSYEQYFGPGTRLTVT.

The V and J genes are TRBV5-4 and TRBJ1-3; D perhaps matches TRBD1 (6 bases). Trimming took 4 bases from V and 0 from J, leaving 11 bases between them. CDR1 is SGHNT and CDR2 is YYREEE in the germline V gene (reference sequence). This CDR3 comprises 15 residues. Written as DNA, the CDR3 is TGTGCCAGCAGCGTGGGGGCGGGCTCTGGAAACACCATATATTTT. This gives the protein CASSVGAGSGNTIYF.

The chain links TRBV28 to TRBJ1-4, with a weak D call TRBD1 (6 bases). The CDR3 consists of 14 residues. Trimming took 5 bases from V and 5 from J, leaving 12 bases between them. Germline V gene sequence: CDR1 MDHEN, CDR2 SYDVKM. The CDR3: CASSPGQRNEKLFF. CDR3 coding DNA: TGTGCCAGCAGTCCGGGACAAAGGAATGAAAAACTGTTTTTT.

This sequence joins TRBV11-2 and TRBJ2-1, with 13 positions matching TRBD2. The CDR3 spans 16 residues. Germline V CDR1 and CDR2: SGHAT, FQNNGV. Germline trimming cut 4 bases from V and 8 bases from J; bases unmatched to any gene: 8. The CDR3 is CASSSPGTSGIYEQFF. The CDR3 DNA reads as TGTGCCAGCAGCTCCCCCGGGACTAGCGGGATCTATGAGCAGTTCTTC. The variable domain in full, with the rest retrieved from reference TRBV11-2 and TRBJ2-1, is EAGVAQSPRYKIIEKRQSVAFWCNPISGHATLYWYQQILGQGPKLLIQFQNNGVVDDSQLPKDRFSAERLKGVDSTLKIQPAKLEDSAVYLCASSSPGTSGIYEQFFGPGTRLTVL.

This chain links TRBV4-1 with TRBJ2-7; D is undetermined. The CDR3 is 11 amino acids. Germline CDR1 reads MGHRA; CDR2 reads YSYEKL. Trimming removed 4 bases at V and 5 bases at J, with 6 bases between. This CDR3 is CASSPPHEQYF. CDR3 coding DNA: TGCGCCAGCAGCCCCCCCCACGAGCAGTACTTC.

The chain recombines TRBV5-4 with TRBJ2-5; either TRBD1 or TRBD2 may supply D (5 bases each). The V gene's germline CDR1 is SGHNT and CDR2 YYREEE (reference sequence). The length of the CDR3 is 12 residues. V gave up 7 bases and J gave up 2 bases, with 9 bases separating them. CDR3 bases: TGTGCCAGCGGAGAGGGGCAAGAGACCCAGTACTTC. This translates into CASGEGQETQYF.

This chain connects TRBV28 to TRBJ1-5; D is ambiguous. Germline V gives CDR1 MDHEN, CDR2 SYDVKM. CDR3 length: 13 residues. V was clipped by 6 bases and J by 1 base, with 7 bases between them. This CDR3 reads CASRALSNQPQHF. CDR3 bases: TGTGCCAGCAGAGCCCTCAGCAATCAGCCCCAGCATTTT.